This entry concerns a single TCR beta chain. The CDR3 is 16 residues long. V shed 0 bases and J 5 bases; nucleotides not matched to a gene: 10. CDR1 is SGHDT and CDR2 is YYEEEE in the germline V gene. Assay: immunoSEQ multiplex PCR; the TCRdb copy retains only in-frame clones and omits some. The profile covers about 160,000 clones, with approximately 81% appearing a single time and 9.5% to 13% taken by the ten largest. The data stem from a study of cytomegalovirus exposure and HLA in healthy donors. Material for sequencing was PBMCs. The receptor was isolated from a man aged 25 to 45 in good health and CMV-seropositive. J is TRBJ1-2 and V is TRBV5-6; 7 bases are shared with TRBD1. This CDR3 is CASSLAWTGGRYGYTF. The DNA of the CDR3 is TGTGCCAGCAGCTTGGCTTGGACAGGAGGAAGGTATGGCTACACCTTC.